The 4 T cell receptor beta chains given below trace back to one sample, sequenced in a study of CD8 T cells in ankylosing spondylitis. TCRdb passed the 5' RACE reads through MiXCR, listing each CDR3 protein once. The sample comprises about 310,000 distinct CDR3 sequences, around 20% of which are singletons, and 3.5% rests with the top ten. Sequencing was done on a sample of blood, either unsorted or a sorted T cell fraction (not recorded which). These receptors all come from a female donor with ankylosing spondylitis or in good health (not recorded which).

This clonotype was seen a few times. The gene calls are TRBV19 and TRBJ1-5; D is unresolved. The ends were cut back, 4 bases at V and 5 bases at J, with 12 bases in the middle. Germline CDR1 LNHDA, CDR2 SQIVND (reference sequence). The CDR3 is 14 residues long. CDR3: CASSTGKDYQPQHF. CDR3 bases: TGTGCCAGTAGTACGGGGAAGGACTATCAGCCCCAGCATTTT.

This clonotype has only a few counts. The chain links TRBV18 to TRBJ2-7, with TRBD2 matching 11 bases. V dropped 3 bases and J dropped 3; count of bases not matched to a gene: 4. The CDR3 has 15 residues. From germline, CDR1 is KGHSH and CDR2 LQKENI. CDR3 sequence reads: CASSPPTSGVYEQYF. The CDR3 region has the DNA TGTGCCAGCTCACCGCCGACTAGCGGGGTCTACGAGCAGTACTTC.

This clonotype was counted a single time. Its ends do not fully match the called genes, so a read error is possible. This chain joins TRBV11-2 and TRBJ2-1; 13 bases are a match to TRBD2. Looked up from germline, CDR1 is SGHAT and CDR2 is FQNNGV. The CDR3 contains 14 residues. The DNA for the CDR3 is TGTGCCAGCAACGGACTAGCGGGAGCTTTGGAGCAGTCCTTC. This encodes CASNGLAGALEQSF.

The V gene is TRBV21-1, the J gene TRBJ2-7; TRBD1 is the table's D call and was not checked against the DNA. TRBV21-1 is deemed a pseudogene. CDR3 length equals 15 residues. CDR3 nucleotide sequence: TGTGCCAGCAGCAAGGGGGACACAAACTCCTACGAGCAGTACTTC. Its translation is CASSKGDTNSYEQYF.